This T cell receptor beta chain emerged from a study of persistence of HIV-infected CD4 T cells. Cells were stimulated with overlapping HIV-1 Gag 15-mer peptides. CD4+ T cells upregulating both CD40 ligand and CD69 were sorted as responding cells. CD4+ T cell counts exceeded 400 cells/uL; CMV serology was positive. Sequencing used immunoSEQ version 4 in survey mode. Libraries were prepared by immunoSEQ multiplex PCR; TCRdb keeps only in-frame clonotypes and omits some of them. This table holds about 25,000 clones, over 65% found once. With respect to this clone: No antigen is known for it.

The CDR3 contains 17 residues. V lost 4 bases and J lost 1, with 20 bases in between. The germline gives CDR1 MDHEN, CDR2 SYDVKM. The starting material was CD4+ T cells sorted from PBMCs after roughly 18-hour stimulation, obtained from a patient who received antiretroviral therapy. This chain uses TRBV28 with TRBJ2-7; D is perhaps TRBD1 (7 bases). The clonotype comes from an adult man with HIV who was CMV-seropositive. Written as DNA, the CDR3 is TGTGCCAGCAGTTCAATCGCAGGGGGGCGAAATTCCTACGAGCAGTACTTC. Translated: CASSSIAGGRNSYEQYF. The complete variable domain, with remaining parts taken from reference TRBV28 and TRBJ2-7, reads DVKVTQSSRYLVKRTGEKVFLECVQDMDHENMFWYRQDPGLGLRLIYFSYDVKMKEKGDIPEGYSVSREKKERFSLILESASTNQTSMYLCASSSIAGGRNSYEQYFGPGTRLTVT.